Listed below are T cell receptor beta chains from one sample, sequenced in a study of T cell responses to AZD1222 COVID-19 vaccine. Profiling relied on immunoSEQ multiplex PCR, and the TCRdb table lists in-frame clones only, not all of them. The sample records about 140,000 clones, roughly 90% being singletons. The source was peripheral blood, collected on day 0 of AZD1222 vaccination. Source of these receptors: an adult in good health. The CDR3 runs from the conserved cysteine through the conserved F or W. A D gene is named only where the DNA matches it firmly. Clone size is given for some rows only: seen once, a few or many times, or a class if the clone is expanded.

d_gene,v_gene,j_gene,abundance,CDR3aa,CDR3nt
-,TRBV24-1,TRBJ2-1,-,CATSDPRAPPGDEQFF,TGTGCCACCAGTGATCCGCGGGCCCCCCCCGGCGATGAGCAGTTCTTC
TRBD2,TRBV2,TRBJ2-5,-,CASRRSRLAEETQYF,TGTGCCAGCAGACGGAGTCGGCTAGCGGAAGAGACCCAGTACTTC
-,TRBV6-5,TRBJ1-6,-,CASRDNGRGSPLHF,TGTGCCAGCAGGGATAACGGGAGAGGATCACCCCTCCACTTT
-,TRBV24-1,TRBJ2-3,-,CATGSILGGGTDTQYF,TGTGCCACCGGATCAATCTTAGGGGGTGGGACAGATACGCAGTATTTT
-,TRBV4-1,TRBJ1-1,once,CASSQDTGRTEAFF,TGCGCCAGCAGCCAAGATACAGGGCGCACTGAAGCTTTCTTT
-,TRBV6-2/TRBV6-3,TRBJ1-5,few,CASSHHGGFGGNQPQHF,TGTGCCAGCAGTCATCACGGCGGGTTTGGGGGCAATCAGCCCCAGCATTTT
-,TRBV2,TRBJ2-1,-,CASSENIGVVGNEQFF,TGTGCCAGCAGTGAAAATATTGGGGTCGTAGGGAATGAGCAGTTCTTC
-,TRBV19,TRBJ1-4,-,CASSIDRVEKLFF,TGTGCCAGTAGTATAGACCGAGTTGAAAAACTGTTTTTT
-,TRBV27,TRBJ1-1,-,CASSFGTTNTEAFF,TGTGCCAGCAGTTTCGGGACAACGAACACTGAAGCTTTCTTT
TRBD1,TRBV2,TRBJ1-4,-,CASSETAGQGVEKLFF,TGTGCCAGCAGTGAAACGGCGGGGCAGGGGGTTGAAAAACTGTTTTTT
-,TRBV18,TRBJ2-7,once,CASSPLDSVGEQYF,TGTGCCAGCTCACCACTAGACAGTGTTGGGGAGCAGTACTTC
TRBD1,TRBV9,TRBJ1-1,few,CASSEDRRAFF,TGTGCCAGCAGCGAGGACAGGAGAGCTTTCTTT
-,TRBV7-2,TRBJ1-5,-,CASSSLGRNQPQHF,TGTGCCAGCAGCTCCTTGGGTCGCAATCAGCCCCAGCATTTT
-,TRBV6-5,TRBJ1-5,-,CASSYRGNQPQHF,TGTGCCAGCAGTTATCGGGGGAATCAGCCCCAGCATTTT
-,TRBV29-1,TRBJ1-2,-,CSVEPPRVGYGYTF,TGCAGCGTTGAACCCCCACGAGTAGGGTATGGCTACACCTTC
-,TRBV12-3/TRBV12-4,TRBJ1-5,-,CASSPSYQPQHF,TGTGCCAGCAGTCCCAGTTATCAGCCCCAGCATTTT
TRBD1,TRBV4-1,TRBJ2-5,once,CASSQLTRGLQETQYF,TGCGCCAGCAGCCAGTTAACCAGGGGGCTCCAAGAGACCCAGTACTTC
-,TRBV28,TRBJ2-1,-,CASTPTSASKYNEQFF,TGTGCCAGCACCCCGACCAGTGCCTCAAAGTACAATGAGCAGTTCTTC
-,TRBV7-2,TRBJ1-1,-,CASSLHSGNLNTEAFF,TGTGCCAGCAGTTTACATTCCGGAAATTTGAACACTGAAGCTTTCTTT
TRBD1,TRBV2,TRBJ1-3,-,CASSLRDSGNTIYF,TGTGCCAGCAGTCTAAGGGACAGTGGAAACACCATATATTTT
TRBD1,TRBV6-6,TRBJ1-5,-,CASSKRQGYSNQPQHF,TGTGCCAGCAGTAAGAGACAGGGATATAGCAATCAGCCCCAGCATTTT
-,TRBV18,TRBJ2-5,-,CASSPMQGPTETQYF,TGTGCCAGCTCACCAATGCAGGGCCCAACGGAGACCCAGTACTTC
-,TRBV2,TRBJ1-6,-,CASSEAPSDSNNSPLHF,TGTGCCAGCAGTGAAGCTCCCTCGGACAGCAATAATTCACCCCTCCACTTT
TRBD1,TRBV13,TRBJ1-2,-,CASSLDRGIGYTF,TGTGCCAGCAGCTTAGACAGGGGAATTGGCTACACCTTC
TRBD2,TRBV9,TRBJ2-2,-,CASSDGLAGGTTGELFF,TGTGCCAGCAGCGACGGACTAGCGGGAGGTACCACCGGGGAGCTGTTTTTT
-,TRBV7-2,TRBJ1-2,-,CASSLWPEINYGYTF,TGTGCCAGCAGCTTATGGCCGGAAATCAACTATGGCTACACCTTC